A selection of T cell receptor beta chains follows, all from one sample in a study of blood T cell repertoires in COVID-19. Clones were sequenced by immunoSEQ multiplex PCR, and TCRdb holds only the in-frame ones, with some missing. The repertoire holds 190,000 or so clones, with around 79% as singletons. Sequencing used peripheral blood. These receptors all stem from a man aged 50 or older who had recovered from COVID-19. Both conserved end residues are part of each CDR3. A D gene is named only where the DNA matches it firmly. Size is omitted from some rows. Given values are once, few, many or a class for expanded clones.

- TRBJ2-3 - TRBV30 TGTGCCCTTAGCCTCGCTGGAGGTGATACGCAGTATTTT CALSLAGGDTQYF
few TRBJ2-1 TRBD1 TRBV28 TGTGCCAGCAGTTTGGGACAGGGGGTTACAAATGAGCAGTTCTTC CASSLGQGVTNEQFF
few TRBJ2-2 TRBD2 TRBV11-2 TGTGCCAGCAGCTTAGTAGCGGGGGCCGTCGGGGAGCTGTTTTTT CASSLVAGAVGELFF
- TRBJ2-5 - TRBV7-2 TGTGCCAGCAGCTTAGATTTGCACACCCAAGAGACCCAGTACTTC CASSLDLHTQETQYF
- TRBJ1-1 - TRBV6-5 TGTGCCAGCAGTATGGGAGGGACTGAAGCTTTCTTT CASSMGGTEAFF
- TRBJ2-7 - TRBV4-3 TGCGCCAGCAGCCAAGTACGGGACTTTAGCGACGAGCAGTACTTC CASSQVRDFSDEQYF
- TRBJ2-1 - TRBV6-2/TRBV6-3 TGTGCCAGCAGCTCGCATAGCTCCTACAATGAGCAGTTCTTC CASSSHSSYNEQFF
- TRBJ2-1 - TRBV20-1 TGCAGTGCTAGTGGGCTCCTCTCCTACAATGAGCAGTTCTTC CSASGLLSYNEQFF
- TRBJ2-2 TRBD2 TRBV29-1 TGCAGCGCAGTAGCGGGAGGGGACACCGGGGAGCTGTTTTTT CSAVAGGDTGELFF
- TRBJ1-3 TRBD1 TRBV15 TGTGCCACCAGCAGAGACAGGGGGCCAGGAAACACCATATATTTT CATSRDRGPGNTIYF
few TRBJ2-1 - TRBV6-6 TGTGCCAGCAGTTTAAGCGGAACCTACAATGAGCAGTTCTTC CASSLSGTYNEQFF
- TRBJ2-3 - TRBV7-9 TGTGCCAGCAGCTTAGTTGTATCCACTAGCACAGATACGCAGTATTTT CASSLVVSTSTDTQYF
few TRBJ2-1 - TRBV5-1 TGCGCCAGCAGCCCGACCACTAGCTCCTACAATGAGCAGTTCTTC CASSPTTSSYNEQFF
few TRBJ1-2 - TRBV5-4 TGTGCCAGCAGTTTTGGGAGGGGCAGGGAAACTGGCTACACCTTC CASSFGRGRETGYTF
once TRBJ1-2 - TRBV11-2 TGTGCCAGCAGCTTAGAAGGGGCCACCCACACCTTC CASSLEGATHTF
- TRBJ1-1 - TRBV29-1 TGCAGCGTTGGTCCCAGGGTGGTGATTAACAGTGAAGCTTTCTTT CSVGPRVVINSEAFF
- TRBJ2-2 - TRBV5-4 TGTGCCAGCAGCTTGTACAGGGCTGGGGAGCTGTTTTTT CASSLYRAGELFF
once TRBJ1-6 - TRBV7-9 TGTGCCAGCAGCGAGGGGGGGAGTTCACCCCTCCACTTT CASSEGGSSPLHF
- TRBJ2-6 - TRBV4-1 TGCGCCAGCAGCCAAGACCGGACTGTTTCTGGGGCCAACGTCCTGACTTTC CASSQDRTVSGANVLTF
- TRBJ1-5 - TRBV4-2 TGTGCCAGCAGCCAGTTTCTTGACAACCAGGGGCAGCCCCAGCATTTT CASSQFLDNQGQPQHF
- TRBJ2-5 TRBD2 TRBV19 TGTGCCAGTAGTATTTGGCGGGAGGACCGAGAGACCCAGTACTTC CASSIWREDRETQYF
- TRBJ2-6 TRBD1 TRBV19 TGTGCCAGTCGACAGGGGGGGTCTGGGGCCAACGTCCTGACTTTC CASRQGGSGANVLTF
once TRBJ1-4 - TRBV27 TGTGCCAGCAGTCTGTTACAGGGTACTAATGAAAAACTGTTTTTT CASSLLQGTNEKLFF
- TRBJ1-4 - TRBV19 TGTGCCAGTAGTCCCTATAATGAGGAGGGAAAACTGTTTTTT CASSPYNEEGKLFF
- TRBJ2-3 - TRBV2 TGTGCCATAAAGCGGGTTTACACAGATACGCAGTATTTT CAIKRVYTDTQYF